This T cell receptor beta chain is drawn from a study of CD4+ T cells in melanoma. Repertoires were generated with immunoSEQ multiplex PCR, while TCRdb's copy carries only in-frame clones and drops some. The table lists approximately 110,000 clones, roughly 90% of them singletons. Trimming removed 0 bases from V and 9 bases from J; junction bases left unmatched: 12. Germline V gene sequence: CDR1 LNHDA, CDR2 SQIVND (reference sequence). The CDR3 has 17 amino acids. This chain uses TRBV19 with TRBJ2-1; 9 positions agree with TRBD2. Sequenced material: peripheral blood. The clonotype comes from a human donor with melanoma. DNA of the CDR3: TGTGCCAGTAGTATAGAGGCTAGCGGGATATTGGTAAGTGAGCAGTTCTTC. Translating it yields CASSIEASGILVSEQFF.